The 2 T cell receptor beta chains in this list originate from one sample, sequenced in a study of blood T cell repertoires in COVID-19 (dated by TCRdb to between 2020 and 2021). Receptor amplification or capture employed the immunoSEQ multiplex PCR assay. This is the immuneACCESS table as TCRdb keeps it, with only in-frame sequences that have V and J called. A part of the clones is gone; compared with another copy, unresolved V genes explain less than half, and the rest is unexplained. The sample yields 390,000 or so clones; about 90% were counted once. The leading ten clones occupy about 3% of the sample. The material sequenced was peripheral blood. These receptors were taken from a woman between 25 and 40 years old with COVID-19, enrolled during active disease.

This clone turned up a few times. The V gene is TRBV7-9, the J gene TRBJ2-7; D uncertain. Germline assignment: CDR1 SEHNR and CDR2 FQNEAQ (reference sequence). The CDR3 has 16 amino acids. The ends were cut back, 5 bases at V and 3 bases at J, with 20 bases in the middle. The CDR3 nucleotides read TGTGCCAGCAGCCCTACGGGTGGTGGAAAAATCTACGAGCAGTACTTC. Encoded protein: CASSPTGGGKIYEQYF.

The sample holds one count of this clone. J is TRBJ2-1 and V is TRBV28; TRBD2 matches at 10 bases. V was pared by 5 bases and J by 6 bases, with 7 bases of the junction left unmatched. From germline, CDR1 is MDHEN and CDR2 SYDVKM. The CDR3 has 15 amino acids. The CDR3 DNA reads TGTGCCAGCAGTCAAGCGGGAGGGCCGGGCAATGAGCAGTTCTTC. Its protein product is CASSQAGGPGNEQFF.